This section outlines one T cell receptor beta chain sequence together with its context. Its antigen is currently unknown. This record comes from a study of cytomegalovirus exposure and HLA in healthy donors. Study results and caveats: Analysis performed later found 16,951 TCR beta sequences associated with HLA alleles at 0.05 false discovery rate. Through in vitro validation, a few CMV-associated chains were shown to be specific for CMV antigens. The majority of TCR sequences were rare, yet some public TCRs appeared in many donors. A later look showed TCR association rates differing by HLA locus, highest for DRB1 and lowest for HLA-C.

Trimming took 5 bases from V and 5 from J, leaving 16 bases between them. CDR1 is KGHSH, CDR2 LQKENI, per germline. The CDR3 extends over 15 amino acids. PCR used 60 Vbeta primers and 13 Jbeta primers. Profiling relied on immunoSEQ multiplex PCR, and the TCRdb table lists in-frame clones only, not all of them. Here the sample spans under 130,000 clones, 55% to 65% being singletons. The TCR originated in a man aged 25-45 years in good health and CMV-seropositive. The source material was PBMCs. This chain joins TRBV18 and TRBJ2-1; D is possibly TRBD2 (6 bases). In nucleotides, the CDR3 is TGTGCCAGCTCAACGGTGGGGGGAAGGGACAATGAGCAGTTCTTC. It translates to CASSTVGGRDNEQFF.